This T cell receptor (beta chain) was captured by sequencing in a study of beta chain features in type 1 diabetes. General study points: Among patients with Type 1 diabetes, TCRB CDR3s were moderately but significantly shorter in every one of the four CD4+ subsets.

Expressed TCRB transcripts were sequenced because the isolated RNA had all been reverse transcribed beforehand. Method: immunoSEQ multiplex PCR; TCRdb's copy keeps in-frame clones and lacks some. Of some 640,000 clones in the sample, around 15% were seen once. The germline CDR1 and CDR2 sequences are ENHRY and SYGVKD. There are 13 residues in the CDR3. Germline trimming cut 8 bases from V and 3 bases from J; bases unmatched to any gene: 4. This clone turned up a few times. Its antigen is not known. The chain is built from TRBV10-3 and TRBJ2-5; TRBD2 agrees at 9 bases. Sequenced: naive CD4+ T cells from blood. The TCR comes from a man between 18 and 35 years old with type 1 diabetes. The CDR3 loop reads CAIGLAGKETQYF. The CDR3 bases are TGTGCCATCGGGCTAGCGGGAAAAGAGACCCAGTACTTC.